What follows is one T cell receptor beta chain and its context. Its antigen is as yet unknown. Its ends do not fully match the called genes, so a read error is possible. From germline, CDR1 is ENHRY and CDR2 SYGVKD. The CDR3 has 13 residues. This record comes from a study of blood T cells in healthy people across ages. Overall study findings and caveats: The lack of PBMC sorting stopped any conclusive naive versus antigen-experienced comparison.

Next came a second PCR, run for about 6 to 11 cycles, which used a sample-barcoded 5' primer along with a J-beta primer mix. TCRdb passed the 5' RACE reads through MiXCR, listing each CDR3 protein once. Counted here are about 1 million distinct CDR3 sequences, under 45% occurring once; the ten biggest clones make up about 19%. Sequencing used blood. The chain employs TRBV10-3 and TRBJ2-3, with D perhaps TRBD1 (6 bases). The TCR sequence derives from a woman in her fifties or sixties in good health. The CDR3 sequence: CAISGGWTDTRYF. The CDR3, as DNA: TGTGCCATCAGTGGGGGCTGGACAGATACGCGGTATTTT.